This T cell receptor beta chain originates from a study of cytomegalovirus exposure and HLA in healthy donors (dated 2017 in TCRdb). Looking at the study overall: According to a later analysis, one platform produced both the 100 to 150 validation repertoires and the approximately 660 repertoires of the first cohort. Along with the roughly 710-subject first cohort, a separate validation cohort of over 90 different subjects was used. To predict cytomegalovirus infection status, the study brought together high-throughput TCR immunosequencing, statistical association of individual TCRs with disease status, and machine learning. The study aimed to test whether cataloging public T cell receptors could reveal signatures of past pathogen exposure.

Concerning this clone: Its antigen is not yet known. The record has no base qualities; no much larger clone is one base away.

The donors belonged to the validation cohort of about 120 subjects, which was separate from the roughly 670-subject first cohort. Libraries were constructed by the immunoSEQ multiplex PCR assay. Per the source publication's procedure: To diagnose cytomegalovirus status from the catalog of TCR beta chain sequences, a statistical classification framework was built. This is the immuneACCESS table as TCRdb keeps it, with only in-frame sequences that have V and J called. A part of the clones is gone; compared with another copy, unresolved V genes explain less than half, and the rest is unexplained. Clone size and V and J calls were adopted from that table, with D and trimming inferred from the DNA. This sample is represented by over 85,000 clones; around 96% of them were singletons. Clones ranked in the top ten supply approximately 0.91% of the sample. The full study reports these points: The study gave a list of 150 to 200 TCR beta chains associated with cytomegalovirus. A few of the identified cytomegalovirus-associated TCR beta chains were confirmed in vitro to be specific for cytomegalovirus antigens. Across donors, most TCR sequences were observed very rarely, whereas some public TCRs were present in many individuals. The classifier was reported to diagnose cytomegalovirus status with high specificity and sensitivity in both the original cohort and the validation cohort. Subsequent analysis determined that TCRs grouped into clusters in the first cohort also showed a tendency toward co-occurrence across the 120 or so validation repertoires, and 85% to 95% of cluster scores exceeded 0. The authors suggested that the approach could potentially be extended to other disease states and immunological phenotypes. A later analysis lacked HLA typing for the validation cohort, so it scored co-occurrence in that cohort across all 120 repertoires.

Germline trimming: 3 bases from V, 7 bases from J; junction bases outside gene matches: 8. CDR1 is given as GTSNPN and CDR2 as SVGIG, both from the germline V gene (reference sequence). From the cysteine up to the phenylalanine, the CDR3 has a length of 14 residues. Only the CDR3 DNA is retained, 42 bases long and in frame from the first base. Rearrangement joined TRBV30 to TRBJ2-1; TRBD1 agrees with 8 junctional bases. The TCR comes from a young woman in good health and CMV-seronegative. Sequencing was carried out using PBMCs. The CDR3 protein is CAWRETGEVNEQFF. The sequenced DNA: TGTGCCTGGAGGGAGACAGGGGAGGTGAATGAGCAGTTCTTC.